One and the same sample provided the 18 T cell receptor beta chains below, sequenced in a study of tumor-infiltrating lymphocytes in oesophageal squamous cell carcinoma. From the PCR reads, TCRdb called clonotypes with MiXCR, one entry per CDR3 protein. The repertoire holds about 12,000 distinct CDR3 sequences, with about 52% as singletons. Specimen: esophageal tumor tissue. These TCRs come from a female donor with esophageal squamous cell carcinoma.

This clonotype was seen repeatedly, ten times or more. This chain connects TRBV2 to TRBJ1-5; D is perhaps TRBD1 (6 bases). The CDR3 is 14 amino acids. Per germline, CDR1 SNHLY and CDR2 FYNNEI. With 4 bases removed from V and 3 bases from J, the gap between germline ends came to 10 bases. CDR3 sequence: CASSVQGNNQPQHF. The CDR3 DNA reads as TGTGCCAGCAGTGTACAGGGAAACAATCAGCCCCAGCATTTT.

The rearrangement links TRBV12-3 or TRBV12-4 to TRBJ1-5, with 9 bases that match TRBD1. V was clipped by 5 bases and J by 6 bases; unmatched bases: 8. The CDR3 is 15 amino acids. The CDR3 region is CASSTTDRGTQPQHF. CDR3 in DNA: TGTGCCAGCAGTACCACGGACAGGGGCACTCAGCCCCAGCATTTT.

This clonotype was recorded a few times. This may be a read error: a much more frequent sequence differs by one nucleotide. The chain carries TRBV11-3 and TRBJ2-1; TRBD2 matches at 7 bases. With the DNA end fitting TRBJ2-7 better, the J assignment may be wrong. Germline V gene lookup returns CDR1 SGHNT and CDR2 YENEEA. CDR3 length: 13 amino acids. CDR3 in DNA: TGTGCCAGCAGCTTACGGGGGGTCAATGAGCAGTACTTC. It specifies CASSLRGVNEQYF.

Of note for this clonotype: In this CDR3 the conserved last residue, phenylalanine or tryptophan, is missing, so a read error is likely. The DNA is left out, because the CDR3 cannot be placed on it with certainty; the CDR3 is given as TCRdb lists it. CDR3 protein: CASSLTRTYEQYFGS. This chain uses TRBV7-3 with TRBJ2-7. The CDR3 contains 15 residues when both ends are counted. Germline V CDR1 and CDR2: SGHTA, FQGTGA.

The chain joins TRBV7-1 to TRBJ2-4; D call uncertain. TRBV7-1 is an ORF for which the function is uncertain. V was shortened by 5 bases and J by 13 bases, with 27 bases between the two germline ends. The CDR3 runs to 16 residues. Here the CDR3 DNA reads TGTGCCAGCAGCCACAACCGGGCCGCATTCTACAATGAGCAGTACTTC. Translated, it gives CASSHNRAAFYNEQYF.

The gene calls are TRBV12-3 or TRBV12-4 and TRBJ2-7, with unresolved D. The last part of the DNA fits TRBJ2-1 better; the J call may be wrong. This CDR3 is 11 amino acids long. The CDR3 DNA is TGTGCCAGCAGTTTAGCAAATGAGCAGTTCTTC. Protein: CASSLANEQFF.

DNA of the CDR3: TGTGCCAGCAGCACCTCGGGAGGGTGGTACGAGCAGTACTTC. It codes for CASSTSGGWYEQYF. The V call is TRBV7-6, the J call TRBJ2-5; 8 bases agree with TRBD2. Near its end, the DNA agrees better with TRBJ2-7, so the J call may be wrong. Germline V gives CDR1 SGHVS, CDR2 FNYEAQ. This CDR3 is 14 amino acids long.

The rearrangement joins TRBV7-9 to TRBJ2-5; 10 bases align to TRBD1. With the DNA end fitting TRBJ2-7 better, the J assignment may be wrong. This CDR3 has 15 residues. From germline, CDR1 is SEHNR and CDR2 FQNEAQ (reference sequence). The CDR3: CASSPLPGQGNEQYF. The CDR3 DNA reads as TGTGCCAGCAGCCCTCTTCCGGGACAGGGGAACGAGCAGTACTTC.

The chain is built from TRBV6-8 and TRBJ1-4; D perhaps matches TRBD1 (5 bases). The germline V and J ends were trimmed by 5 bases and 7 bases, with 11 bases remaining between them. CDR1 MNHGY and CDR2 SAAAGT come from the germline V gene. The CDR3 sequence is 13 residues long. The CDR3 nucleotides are TGTGCCAGCAGTACCAGGGAGGGTGAAAAACTGTTTTTT. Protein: CASSTREGEKLFF.

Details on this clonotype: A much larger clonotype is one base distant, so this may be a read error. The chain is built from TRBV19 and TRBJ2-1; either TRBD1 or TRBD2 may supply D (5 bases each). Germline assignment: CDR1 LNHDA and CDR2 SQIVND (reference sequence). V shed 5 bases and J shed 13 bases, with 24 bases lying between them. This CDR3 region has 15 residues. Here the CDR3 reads CASSLTGTPQETQFF. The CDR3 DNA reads TGTGCCAGTAGTCTTACCGGGACCCCCCAAGAGACCCAGTTCTTC.

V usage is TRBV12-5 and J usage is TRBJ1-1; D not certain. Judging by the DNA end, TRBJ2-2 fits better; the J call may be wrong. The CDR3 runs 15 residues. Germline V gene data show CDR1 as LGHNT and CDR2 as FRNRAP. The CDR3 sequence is CASGSNWANTGELFF. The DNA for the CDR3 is TGTGCTAGTGGGAGCAATTGGGCGAACACCGGGGAGCTGTTTTTT.

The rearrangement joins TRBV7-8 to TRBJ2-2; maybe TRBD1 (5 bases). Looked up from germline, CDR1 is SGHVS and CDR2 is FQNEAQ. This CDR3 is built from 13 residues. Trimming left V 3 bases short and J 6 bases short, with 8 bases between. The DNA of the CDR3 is TGTGCCAGCAGCTTCACAGGCTCCGGGGAGCTGTTTTTT. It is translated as CASSFTGSGELFF.

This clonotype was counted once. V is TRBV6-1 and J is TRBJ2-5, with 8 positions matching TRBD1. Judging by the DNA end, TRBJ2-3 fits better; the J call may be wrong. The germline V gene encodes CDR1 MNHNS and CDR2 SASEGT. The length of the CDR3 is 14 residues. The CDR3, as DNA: TGTGCCAGCACCAAGGACAGGGTGGACAATGAGCAGTATTTT. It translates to CASTKDRVDNEQYF.

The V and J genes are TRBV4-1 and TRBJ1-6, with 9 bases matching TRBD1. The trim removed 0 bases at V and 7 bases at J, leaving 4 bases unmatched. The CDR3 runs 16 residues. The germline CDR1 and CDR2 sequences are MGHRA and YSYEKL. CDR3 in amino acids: CASSQDGTGRNSPLHF. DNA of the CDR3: TGCGCCAGCAGCCAAGATGGGACAGGGCGCAATTCACCCCTCCACTTT.

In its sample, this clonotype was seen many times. The DNA of the CDR3 is TGTGCCAGCAGCTCTATTCCGGGACTAGAAGAGCAGTTCTTC. It translates to CASSSIPGLEEQFF. The chain links TRBV7-9 to TRBJ2-1, with TRBD2 matching over 8 bases. J was trimmed by 10 bases and V by 4 bases; bases with no gene match: 9. Germline-derived CDR1 and CDR2 are SEHNR and FQNEAQ (reference sequence). The CDR3 consists of 14 residues.

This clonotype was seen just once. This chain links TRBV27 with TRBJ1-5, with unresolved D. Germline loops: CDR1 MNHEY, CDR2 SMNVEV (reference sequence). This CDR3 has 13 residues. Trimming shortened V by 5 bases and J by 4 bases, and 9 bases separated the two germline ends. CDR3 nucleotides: TGTGCCAGCAGTGTGGAGCGAAATCAGCCCCAGCATTTT. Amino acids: CASSVERNQPQHF.

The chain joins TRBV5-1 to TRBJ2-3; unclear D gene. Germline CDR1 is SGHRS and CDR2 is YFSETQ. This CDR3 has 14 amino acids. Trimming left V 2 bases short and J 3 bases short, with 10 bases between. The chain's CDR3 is CASSLATVTDTQYF. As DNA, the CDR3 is TGCGCCAGCAGCTTAGCAACGGTGACAGATACGCAGTATTTT.

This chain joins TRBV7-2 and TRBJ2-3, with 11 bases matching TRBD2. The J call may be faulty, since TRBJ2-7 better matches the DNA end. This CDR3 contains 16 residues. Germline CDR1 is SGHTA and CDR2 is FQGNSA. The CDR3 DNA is TGTGCCAGCAGCTCCTCGACTAGCGGGAATGGGAGGGAGCAGTACTTC. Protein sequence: CASSSSTSGNGREQYF.